These 10 T cell receptor beta chains were sequenced from one sample in a study of blood T cell repertoires in COVID-19 (dated by TCRdb to 2018 to 2021). Preparation of the library involved the immunoSEQ multiplex PCR assay. Entries here come from immuneACCESS through TCRdb and include only in-frame sequences with V and J called. Some clones fail to appear in such tables; in the studies checked, an unresolved V gene covers under half of the shortfall, and the cause of the remainder is unknown. The sample yields approximately 290,000 clones; over 75% were counted once. Roughly 4% of the sample belongs to the ten largest clones. Sample: PBMCs or T cells enriched from blood (not recorded which). The receptors stem from a woman aged 25-40 years who had recovered from COVID-19.

The gene calls are TRBV5-1 and TRBJ1-2, with 8 nucleotides matching TRBD1. This CDR3 has 16 amino acids. Germline V gene data show CDR1 as SGHRS and CDR2 as YFSETQ. V shed 4 bases and J 2 bases; nucleotides not matched to a gene: 10. The chain's CDR3 is CASSPRTGLGNYGYTF. CDR3 DNA sequence: TGCGCCAGCAGCCCCAGGACAGGGCTCGGAAACTATGGCTACACCTTC.

The chain uses TRBV2 and TRBJ1-2; TRBD1 matches at 11 bases. The CDR3 has 15 residues. Trimming at V came to 3 bases and at J to 3 bases, leaving 3 bases not matched to a gene. Germline V gene data show CDR1 as SNHLY and CDR2 as FYNNEI. In DNA form, the CDR3 reads TGTGCCAGCAGTGAGCCGGGACAGGGGGACTATGGCTACACCTTC. This codes for CASSEPGQGDYGYTF. Full variable domain (outside the CDR3, taken from reference TRBV2 and TRBJ1-2): EPEVTQTPSHQVTQMGQEVILRCVPISNHLYFYWYRQILGQKVEFLVSFYNNEISEKSEIFDDQFSVERPDGSNFTLKIRSTKLEDSAMYFCASSEPGQGDYGYTFGSGTRLTVV.

The gene calls are TRBV28 and TRBJ2-7, with 9 bases identical to TRBD1. Looked up from germline, CDR1 is MDHEN and CDR2 is SYDVKM. CDR3 size: 14 residues. V lost 5 bases, J lost 6 bases, and 8 bases stayed unmatched. The CDR3 region has the DNA TGTGCCAGCAGTCGCGGACAGGGGAAGTTCGAGCAGTACTTC. It is translated as CASSRGQGKFEQYF.

The J gene is TRBJ2-1, the V gene TRBV6-5; possibly TRBD1 for D (6 bases). The CDR3 spans 12 residues. Trimming cost V 6 bases and J 7 bases, with 10 bases left between them. Germline loops: CDR1 MNHEY, CDR2 SVGAGI. CDR3 bases: TGTGCCAGCAGCCAAGGGGGTAATGAGCAGTTCTTC. Translated: CASSQGGNEQFF.

This clone was recorded a few times. This chain uses TRBV10-3 with TRBJ2-3; D might be TRBD2 (5 bases). The CDR3 has 15 amino acids. Germline-derived CDR1 and CDR2 are ENHRY and SYGVKD. Trimming shortened V by 4 bases and J by 7 bases, and 18 bases separated the two germline ends. The CDR3 DNA follows: TGTGCCATCAGTGCGTCGGAGAGGGAGTCAAATACGCAGTATTTT. This translates into CAISASERESNTQYF.

The chain couples TRBV3-1 (or the pseudogene TRBV3-2) to TRBJ2-1; no definite D call. This CDR3 comprises 13 residues. V shed 4 bases and J shed 5 bases, with 9 bases lying between them. CDR1 and CDR2 (germline): LGHDT, YNNKEL (reference sequence). CDR3: CASSPSSDNEQFF. DNA for the CDR3: TGTGCCAGCAGCCCGAGCAGCGACAATGAGCAGTTCTTC.

The rearrangement links TRBV11-2 to TRBJ2-5; the match to TRBD2 covers 8 bases. The CDR3 loop spans 19 amino acids. Germline trimming cut 2 bases from V and 0 bases from J; bases unmatched to any gene: 14. From germline, CDR1 is SGHAT and CDR2 FQNNGV. The CDR3 sequence is CASSLSRGVQLGYQETQYF. CDR3 DNA sequence: TGTGCCAGCAGCTTATCGCGGGGGGTCCAACTAGGGTACCAAGAGACCCAGTACTTC.

This chain joins TRBV7-9 and TRBJ2-1; perhaps TRBD1 as D (6 bases). V dropped 6 bases and J dropped 10 bases, with 13 bases sitting between them. CDR1 and CDR2 (germline): SEHNR, FQNEAQ (reference sequence). This CDR3 comprises 12 residues. The CDR3 DNA sequence: TGTGCCAGCAGGTCAGGACAGAGGGAGCAGTTCTTC. This encodes CASRSGQREQFF.

This sequence joins TRBV25-1 and TRBJ1-5; D is perhaps TRBD1 (6 bases). Trimming took off 2 bases at V and 5 bases at J, with 10 bases between the two ends. This CDR3 comprises 14 residues. Germline loops: CDR1 MGHDK, CDR2 SYGVNS. The CDR3 DNA sequence: TGTGCCAGCAGTGAAGGACAGTTTGATCAGCCCCAGCATTTT. It specifies CASSEGQFDQPQHF.

This clone came up once. The CDR3 here is CASSDNSRQGWRGYTF. The CDR3 nucleotides are TGTGCCAGCAGTGACAACTCCAGACAGGGCTGGCGCGGCTACACCTTC. The chain has TRBV6-4 and TRBJ1-2; 7 bases map to TRBD1. The CDR3 has 16 residues. The V gene end was trimmed by 2 bases and the J gene end by 8 bases; junction bases not matched to a gene: 14. Germline V gene sequence: CDR1 MRHNA, CDR2 SNTAGT.